Each of the 18 T cell receptor beta chains below was sequenced from the same sample in a study of siplizumab effects on memory and regulatory T cells. Assay: immunoSEQ multiplex PCR; the TCRdb copy retains only in-frame clones and omits some. The sample gives approximately 94,000 clones, about 94% of which show up once; less than 1.5% is in the top ten. Sample: non-Treg CD4+ T cells sorted from blood. The receptors shown here come from a human donor in good health.

The chain carries TRBV18 and TRBJ1-4, with a tentative D call TRBD1 (6 bases). In germline, CDR1 is KGHSH, CDR2 LQKENI. V lost 6 bases and J lost 1, with 12 bases in between. This CDR3 contains 15 residues. CDR3 sequence (DNA): TGTGCCAGCTCGTCTGGACAGAAAACTAATGAAAAACTGTTTTTT. It specifies CASSSGQKTNEKLFF.

The V and J genes are TRBV7-9 and TRBJ1-3; possibly TRBD1 for D (6 bases). This CDR3 has 16 residues. With 4 bases removed from V and 0 bases from J, the gap between germline ends came to 13 bases. Germline CDR1 is SEHNR and CDR2 is FQNEAQ (reference sequence). CDR3 protein: CASSSADRPSGNTIYF. The DNA for the CDR3 is TGTGCCAGCAGCTCCGCCGACAGGCCCTCTGGAAACACCATATATTTT.

The chain recombines TRBV7-8 with TRBJ2-1, with a weak D call TRBD2 (5 bases). Trimming removed 2 bases from V and 1 base from J, with 12 bases in between. There are 16 residues in the CDR3. Germline V gives CDR1 SGHVS, CDR2 FQNEAQ. The CDR3 sequence: CASSLMGAGSYNEQFF. DNA of the CDR3: TGTGCCAGCAGCTTAATGGGAGCTGGGTCCTACAATGAGCAGTTCTTC.

This clone was observed a few times. The chain carries TRBV4-2 and TRBJ2-7; the match to TRBD1 covers 7 bases. Germline V gene data show CDR1 as LGHNA and CDR2 as YNFKEQ. The CDR3 length is 15 residues. The V gene end was trimmed by 2 bases and the J gene end by 3 bases; junction bases not matched to a gene: 7. Here the CDR3 DNA reads TGTGCCAGCAGCCAATCAGACAGGGTGGACTACGAGCAGTACTTC. Protein product: CASSQSDRVDYEQYF.

This chain connects TRBV7-3 to TRBJ2-3, with TRBD2 matching 14 bases. The germline V gene has CDR1 SGHTA and CDR2 FQGTGA. The CDR3 is 16 amino acids. Trimming at V came to 5 bases and at J to 3 bases, leaving 4 bases not matched to a gene. The CDR3 DNA sequence: TGTGCCAGCAGCCCTCGACTAGCGGGAGGGACAGATACGCAGTATTTT. It codes for CASSPRLAGGTDTQYF. Using reference TRBV7-3 and TRBJ2-3 for the parts outside the CDR3, the full variable domain is GAGVSQTPSNKVTEKGKYVELRCDPISGHTALYWYRQSLGQGPEFLIYFQGTGAADDSGLPNDRFFAVRPEGSVSTLKIQRTERGDSAVYLCASSPRLAGGTDTQYFGPGTRLTVL.

The V and J genes are TRBV19 and TRBJ2-1; D is perhaps TRBD1 (7 bases). The CDR3 has 18 residues. Looked up from germline, CDR1 is LNHDA and CDR2 is SQIVND (reference sequence). V was trimmed by 8 bases and J by 1 base, leaving 24 bases between them. As DNA, the CDR3 is TGTGCCAGTTCTGACCCCAGGGGGGAGTTTTGGTCCTACAATGAGCAGTTCTTC. Amino acid sequence: CASSDPRGEFWSYNEQFF.

The chain links TRBV10-3 to TRBJ2-7, with D possibly being TRBD1 (5 bases). Germline CDR1 reads ENHRY; CDR2 reads SYGVKD. The ends were cut back, 6 bases at V and 2 bases at J, with 17 bases in the middle. The CDR3 consists of 15 residues. The CDR3 sequence is CAIREDSLNPYEQYF. CDR3 nucleotides: TGTGCCATCAGAGAAGACAGCCTTAATCCCTACGAGCAGTACTTC.

This clone was recorded once. The rearrangement joins TRBV7-9 to TRBJ2-7; possible D gene TRBD1, 6 bases. V lost 5 bases, J lost 1 base, and 18 bases lay in between. The CDR3 is made up of 16 amino acids. CDR1 SEHNR and CDR2 FQNEAQ come from the germline V gene (reference sequence). The CDR3 DNA follows: TGTGCCAGCAGCCTAGAACCCGGACAGCTATCCTACGAGCAGTACTTC. Protein sequence: CASSLEPGQLSYEQYF.

The rearrangement uses TRBV11-3 and TRBJ2-1; D is possibly TRBD1 (7 bases). The germline gives CDR1 SGHNT, CDR2 YENEEA. This CDR3 is built from 18 residues. V was cut by 2 bases and J by 2 bases, with 19 bases left in between. As DNA, the CDR3 is TGTGCCAGCAGCTTATACAGGGGAGGAGCGGATACCTACAATGAGCAGTTCTTC. Translating gives CASSLYRGGADTYNEQFF.

The V and J genes are TRBV21-1 and TRBJ1-5; TRBD1 is the table's D call, not checked against the DNA. TRBV21-1 has pseudogene status. CDR3 length: 16 amino acids. The CDR3 sequence is CASSHRQTVRRQPQHF. The CDR3 DNA follows: TGTGCCAGCAGCCACCGACAGACAGTGAGAAGGCAGCCCCAGCATTTT.

This clone was seen once. The chain is built from TRBV11-3 and TRBJ2-4, with 9 bases matching TRBD2. The CDR3 extends over 14 amino acids. The germline gives CDR1 SGHNT, CDR2 YENEEA. J lost 11 bases, V lost 5 bases, and 10 bases had no gene match. The CDR3 DNA sequence: TGTGCCAGCAGCCGGAATAGCGGGGGAGGGGTTCAGTACTTC. Amino acid sequence: CASSRNSGGGVQYF. Based on the CDR3 plus reference TRBV11-3 and TRBJ2-4, the full variable domain is EAGVVQSPRYKIIEKKQPVAFWCNPISGHNTLYWYLQNLGQGPELLIRYENEEAVDDSQLPKDRFSAERLKGVDSTLKIQPAELGDSAVYLCASSRNSGGGVQYFGAGTRLSVL.

J is TRBJ2-5 and V is TRBV14; 15 bases align to TRBD2. The V gene end was trimmed by 4 bases and the J gene end by 5 bases; junction bases not matched to a gene: 2. The CDR3 covers 15 residues. Germline CDR1 SGHDN, CDR2 FVKESK. CDR3 in DNA: TGTGCCAGCAGCCCGGGGACTAGCGGGAGGGAGACCCAGTACTTC. Encoded protein: CASSPGTSGRETQYF.

The chain is built from TRBV4-2 and TRBJ2-1, with a possible D match to TRBD2 (6 bases). CDR1 and CDR2 (germline): LGHNA, YNFKEQ. This CDR3 spans 15 amino acids. V lost 2 bases, J lost 9 bases, and 17 bases lay in between. CDR3 nucleotide sequence: TGTGCCAGCAGCCAAATGGAGGGACCCCTTAGTGAGCAGTTCTTC. Translated, it gives CASSQMEGPLSEQFF.

The chain uses TRBV7-9 and TRBJ2-5, with D hard to call. There are 16 residues in the CDR3. V lost 5 bases, J lost 5 bases, and 21 bases lay in between. Looked up from germline, CDR1 is SEHNR and CDR2 is FQNEAQ (reference sequence). In nucleotides, the CDR3 is TGTGCCAGCAGCCATACTATTTCGAAGGGATACGAGACCCAGTACTTC. Translating it yields CASSHTISKGYETQYF.

This clone has a single count. The genes are TRBV19 and TRBJ2-1, with 9 bases that match TRBD2. V shed 8 bases, J shed 2 bases, and the junction held 10 bases outside the gene matches. Germline assignment: CDR1 LNHDA and CDR2 SQIVND (reference sequence). The CDR3 is 16 residues long. The CDR3 bases are TGTGCCAGTCGGCCTAGCGGGAACCCCGCCTACAATGAGCAGTTCTTC. The encoded protein is CASRPSGNPAYNEQFF. Filled out from reference TRBV19 and TRBJ2-1, the complete variable domain reads DGGITQSPKYLFRKEGQNVTLSCEQNLNHDAMYWYRQDPGQGLRLIYYSQIVNDFQKGDIAEGYSVSREKKESFPLTVTSAQKNPTAFYLCASRPSGNPAYNEQFFGPGTRLTVL.

The J gene is TRBJ2-6, the V gene TRBV5-4; 9 nucleotides match TRBD1. The CDR3 runs to 16 residues. V was pared by 4 bases and J by 2 bases, with 4 bases of the junction left unmatched. The germline gives CDR1 SGHNT, CDR2 YYREEE (reference sequence). CDR3 protein: CASSPGTGTGANVLTF. Written as DNA, the CDR3 is TGTGCCAGCAGCCCGGGGACAGGGACTGGGGCCAACGTCCTGACTTTC. Variable domain in full (rest from reference TRBV5-4 and TRBJ2-6): ETGVTQSPTHLIKTRGQQVTLRCSSQSGHNTVSWYQQALGQGPQFIFQYYREEENGRGNFPPRFSGLQFPNYSSELNVNALELDDSALYLCASSPGTGTGANVLTFGAGSRLTVL.

With regard to this clone: At the DNA level, this CDR3 is encoded by other sequences in the same sample as well. This chain connects TRBV7-2 to TRBJ2-3, with TRBD2 matching 7 bases. The ends lost 1 base at V and 3 bases at J; junction bases unmatched: 1. The CDR3 is made up of 14 amino acids. In germline, CDR1 is SGHTA, CDR2 FQGNSA. The DNA for the CDR3 is TGTGCCAGCAGCTTAGTCGGGAGGACAGATACGCAGTATTTT. Protein product: CASSLVGRTDTQYF. The complete variable domain, with remaining parts taken from reference TRBV7-2 and TRBJ2-3, reads GAGVSQSPSNKVTEKGKDVELRCDPISGHTALYWYRQSLGQGLEFLIYFQGNSAPDKSGLPSDRFSAERTGGSVSTLTIQRTQQEDSAVYLCASSLVGRTDTQYFGPGTRLTVL.

The rearrangement joins TRBV12-5 to TRBJ2-4; the D call may be TRBD1 or TRBD2 (6 bases each). In germline, CDR1 is LGHNT, CDR2 FRNRAP. The V end lost 0 bases, the J end lost 5 bases, and 17 bases lay between the germline ends. The CDR3 covers 17 residues. The CDR3 bases are TGTGCTAGTGGTTTGGTATATGGTCGGGGGCGAGAAAACATTCAGTACTTC. The encoded protein is CASGLVYGRGRENIQYF.